These T cell receptor beta chains were read from a single sample in a study of T cell repertoires in cytomegalovirus infection. Their specific antigens are unknown. TCRdb re-derived calls from the reads in MiXCR, one entry per CDR3 protein. In the table there are 750,000 to 900,000 distinct CDR3 sequences, 25% to 30% of which are singletons. This specimen was cultured CD8+ T cells from PBMCs, taken from culture after CMV antigen stimulation. The receptors shown here come from a human donor in good health (CMV status not recorded). Some clones in this sample may be carry-over from other donors' samples. Each CDR3 is given with its conserved first and last residue. The D gene is left open where the match is weak. Clone sizes are given selectively: once, few, many, or a class where the clone is expanded.

J: TRBJ1-1
size: -
V: TRBV7-6
D: -
CDR3: CASSYLPVPEAFF
DNA: TGTGCCAGCAGCTACCTCCCTGTCCCTGAAGCTTTCTTT

J: TRBJ1-1
size: few
V: TRBV19
D: -
CDR3: CASSISFQNTEAFF
DNA: TGTGCCAGTAGTATATCGTTCCAGAACACTGAAGCTTTCTTT

J: TRBJ2-6
size: few
V: TRBV4-3
D: -
CDR3: CASSQDRDSGSSGANVLTF
DNA: TGCGCCAGCAGCCAAGATCGGGACAGCGGGAGCTCTGGGGCCAACGTCCTGACTTTC

J: TRBJ1-2
size: -
V: TRBV7-9
D: TRBD1
CDR3: CASRLLGDSGYTF
DNA: TGTGCCAGCAGATTACTGGGGGACAGTGGCTACACCTTC

J: TRBJ1-2
size: -
V: TRBV10-3
D: -
CDR3: CAIRELGDGYTF
DNA: TGTGCCATCAGGGAGCTAGGAGATGGCTACACCTTC

J: TRBJ1-1
size: few
V: TRBV11-1
D: TRBD1
CDR3: CASRVRGQRRTEAFF
DNA: TGTGCCAGCAGAGTCCGGGGACAGCGGCGGACTGAAGCTTTCTTT

J: TRBJ2-3
size: -
V: TRBV4-3
D: -
CDR3: CASSQDLSPIPGDGTQYF
DNA: TGCGCCAGCAGCCAAGATCTATCTCCCATTCCGGGGGACGGTACGCAGTATTTT

J: TRBJ2-1
size: few
V: TRBV27
D: TRBD2
CDR3: CASSLILAGNNEQFF
DNA: TGTGCCAGCAGTTTAATACTAGCGGGGAACAATGAGCAGTTCTTC

J: TRBJ2-1
size: few
V: TRBV2
D: -
CDR3: CASSEEGAGDEQFF
DNA: TGTGCCAGCAGTGAGGAGGGGGCGGGGGATGAGCAGTTCTTC

J: TRBJ1-6
size: -
V: TRBV12-3/TRBV12-4
D: -
CDR3: CASSHGALQAGSYNSPLHF
DNA: TGTGCCAGCAGCCACGGCGCGCTCCAGGCGGGATCCTATAATTCACCCCTCCACTTT

J: TRBJ2-1
size: few
V: TRBV19
D: TRBD2
CDR3: CASSILGLAGDNEQFF
DNA: TGTGCCAGTAGTATCTTAGGACTAGCGGGGGACAATGAGCAGTTCTTC

J: TRBJ1-2
size: -
V: TRBV14
D: -
CDR3: CASSQDQDGYTF
DNA: TGTGCCAGCAGCCAAGATCAGGATGGCTACACCTTC

J: TRBJ1-1
size: few
V: TRBV19
D: -
CDR3: CASSIPELTGNTEAFF
DNA: TGTGCCAGTAGTATTCCAGAACTAACCGGGAACACTGAAGCTTTCTTT

J: TRBJ2-7
size: few
V: TRBV5-1
D: TRBD1
CDR3: CASSSWTGMAYEQYF
DNA: TGCGCCAGCAGCTCGTGGACAGGGATGGCCTACGAGCAGTACTTC

J: TRBJ2-1
size: -
V: TRBV11-2
D: -
CDR3: CASRRAGGPLNEQFF
DNA: TGTGCCAGCCGCCGTGCCGGGGGCCCTCTTAATGAGCAGTTCTTC

J: TRBJ1-2
size: few
V: TRBV19
D: -
CDR3: CASSIVGGSSYGYTF
DNA: TGTGCCAGTAGTATAGTCGGCGGCAGCAGCTATGGCTACACCTTC

J: TRBJ2-2
size: few
V: TRBV4-1
D: -
CDR3: CASSQDPGNTGELFF
DNA: TGCGCCAGCAGCCAAGACCCAGGGAACACCGGGGAGCTGTTTTTT

J: TRBJ1-5
size: many
V: TRBV19
D: -
CDR3: CASSIQFMGHPNQPQHF
DNA: TGTGCCAGTAGTATACAGTTCATGGGACACCCGAATCAGCCCCAGCATTTT

J: TRBJ2-3
size: few
V: TRBV6-2/TRBV6-3
D: -
CDR3: CASNRGFTDTQYF
DNA: TGTGCCAGCAACCGGGGCTTCACAGATACGCAGTATTTT

J: TRBJ1-1
size: many
V: TRBV12-3/TRBV12-4
D: -
CDR3: CASSLERGMNTEAFF
DNA: TGTGCCAGCAGTTTAGAGAGAGGAATGAACACTGAAGCTTTCTTT